Following are 24 T cell receptor beta chains from one sample sequenced in a study of control samples from healthy donors and cancer patients. Here immunoSEQ multiplex PCR was the method, and the copy in TCRdb shows in-frame clones only, minus some. The table has about 80,000 clones, around 90% seen once. Sequenced: blood. Receptors originate from a woman in her sixties or seventies in good health.

This clone was seen only once. The J gene is TRBJ1-1, the V gene TRBV27, with 8 bases identical to TRBD1. Looked up from germline, CDR1 is MNHEY and CDR2 is SMNVEV (reference sequence). J gave up 4 bases and V 1 base, and 5 bases lay outside the gene matches. The CDR3 runs to 15 residues. The CDR3 loop is CASSLFQGAGTEAFF. The CDR3 bases are TGTGCCAGCAGTTTATTTCAGGGGGCTGGCACTGAAGCTTTCTTT.

The chain recombines TRBV18 with TRBJ1-2; 10 bases align to TRBD1. Germline V lookup: CDR1 KGHSH, CDR2 LQKENI. Trimming removed 0 bases from V and 5 bases from J; junction bases left unmatched: 18. The CDR3 runs to 20 residues. CDR3: CASSPPGLAVGTGAEYGYTF. The CDR3 nucleotides read TGTGCCAGCTCACCACCGGGTCTGGCCGTTGGGACAGGGGCAGAGTATGGCTACACCTTC.

This chain joins TRBV18 and TRBJ1-5, with a weak D call TRBD1 (5 bases). Germline assignment: CDR1 KGHSH and CDR2 LQKENI. Deletions cut 9 bases from V and 0 bases from J, with 12 bases between. The CDR3 covers 14 residues. The chain's CDR3 is CASSSGNSNQPQHF. In DNA form, the CDR3 reads TGTGCCAGTTCCTCAGGGAATAGCAATCAGCCCCAGCATTTT.

The V call is TRBV6-2 or TRBV6-3, the J call TRBJ2-5, with D perhaps matching TRBD2 (6 bases). The CDR3 covers 15 residues. The germline CDR1 and CDR2 sequences are MNHEY and SVGEGT. Trimming cost V 4 bases and J 1 base, with 13 bases left between them. The DNA for the CDR3 is TGTGCCAGCAGTTCCATTGCGGGGCCCCAAGAGACCCAGTACTTC. It encodes CASSSIAGPQETQYF.

The chain is built from TRBV3-1 (or the pseudogene TRBV3-2) and TRBJ1-1; 7 bases match TRBD1. The CDR3 length is 13 residues. The V and J ends lost 4 bases and 4 bases, in that order; junction bases with no gene match: 3. Germline V gene data show CDR1 as LGHDT and CDR2 as YNNKEL (reference sequence). CDR3 nucleotides: TGTGCCAGCAGCCGACAGGGCGCCACTGAAGCTTTCTTT. Translating it yields CASSRQGATEAFF.

This rearrangement joins TRBV7-2 to TRBJ2-1; D unclear. The ends were cut back, 5 bases at V and 4 bases at J, with 9 bases in the middle. Germline assignment: CDR1 SGHTA and CDR2 FQGNSA. The CDR3 sequence is 13 residues long. CDR3 residues: CASSRSEYNEQFF. The CDR3 bases are TGTGCCAGCAGCCGGAGTGAGTACAATGAGCAGTTCTTC.

The gene calls are TRBV9 and TRBJ2-6, with D perhaps matching TRBD2 (7 bases). This CDR3 region has 19 residues. V was cut by 3 bases and J by 0 bases, with 19 bases left in between. Germline values: CDR1 SGDLS, CDR2 YYNGEE. The CDR3 coding sequence is TGTGCCAGCAGCGCCTATAGGGGGGGACGGTACTCTGGGGCCAACGTCCTGACTTTC. As protein: CASSAYRGGRYSGANVLTF.

The V call is TRBV7-9, the J call TRBJ1-1; D is unresolved. The CDR3 runs 15 residues. V lost 6 bases, J lost 1 base, and 15 bases lay in between. Germline loops: CDR1 SEHNR, CDR2 FQNEAQ (reference sequence). CDR3 DNA: TGTGCCAGCAGGGTCTGGGCAGGATCGAACACTGAAGCTTTCTTT. Translated, it gives CASRVWAGSNTEAFF.

The CDR3 region is CASSFIGQMSAFF. The CDR3 DNA follows: TGTGCCAGCAGCTTTATCGGCCAAATGTCAGCTTTCTTT. The rearrangement links TRBV7-9 to TRBJ1-1; D unclear. V was trimmed by 3 bases and J by 10 bases, leaving 15 bases between them. CDR1 is SEHNR, CDR2 FQNEAQ, per germline (reference sequence). The CDR3 consists of 13 residues. The full variable domain, with the rest looked up from reference TRBV7-9 and TRBJ1-1, is DTGVSQNPRHKITKRGQNVTFRCDPISEHNRLYWYRQTLGQGPEFLTYFQNEAQLEKSRLLSDRFSAERPKGSFSTLEIQRTEQGDSAMYLCASSFIGQMSAFFGQGTRLTVV.

The CDR3 sequence: CASSESSSGRTDTQYF. CDR3 nucleotides: TGCGCCAGCAGTGAGTCCAGTAGCGGCCGCACAGATACGCAGTATTTT. V is TRBV10-1 and J is TRBJ2-3, with D perhaps TRBD2 (6 bases). The CDR3 length is 16 residues. In germline, CDR1 is WNHNN, CDR2 SYGVQD (reference sequence). V lost 0 bases, J lost 1 base, and 11 bases lay in between.

The chain is built from TRBV10-3 and TRBJ2-7; 11 positions match TRBD1. CDR3 size: 14 residues. Germline V gives CDR1 ENHRY, CDR2 SYGVKD. J was trimmed by 3 bases and V by 6 bases; bases with no gene match: 4. CDR3 amino acids: CAIRAGTGGYEQYF. The CDR3 DNA is TGTGCCATCAGAGCCGGGACAGGGGGCTACGAGCAGTACTTC.

This rearrangement joins TRBV19 to TRBJ1-6; tentatively, D is TRBD1 (5 bases). Trimming stripped 7 bases from V and 10 bases from J, with 17 bases between. This CDR3 is built from 14 residues. Looked up from germline, CDR1 is LNHDA and CDR2 is SQIVND (reference sequence). CDR3 protein: CASTPTGGESPLHF. The CDR3, as DNA: TGTGCCAGTACTCCGACTGGGGGAGAGTCACCCCTCCACTTT.

V is TRBV6-2 or TRBV6-3 and J is TRBJ2-5, with D possibly being TRBD1 (6 bases). Trimming shortened V by 6 bases and J by 5 bases, and 19 bases separated the two germline ends. The CDR3 is 15 amino acids. CDR1 MNHEY and CDR2 SVGEGT come from the germline V gene. CDR3 sequence reads: CASSLPGGGPETQYF. CDR3 bases: TGTGCCAGCAGCCTGCCTGGGGGCGGTCCGGAGACCCAGTACTTC.

The chain combines TRBV5-1 with TRBJ2-3; no reliable D call. V shed 0 bases and J shed 6 bases, with 8 bases lying between them. Germline V gene sequence: CDR1 SGHRS, CDR2 YFSETQ. The CDR3 has 13 residues. The DNA of the CDR3 is TGCGCCAGCAGCTTGGGGGTCGCGGATACGCAGTATTTT. Its protein product is CASSLGVADTQYF.

The CDR3 coding sequence is TGTGCCAGCAGTTACAAGTGGAGCACTGAAGCTTTCTTT. Its protein product is CASSYKWSTEAFF. The chain couples TRBV6-5 to TRBJ1-1; no firm D call. The CDR3 has 13 residues. Germline values: CDR1 MNHEY, CDR2 SVGAGI. The V gene lost 2 bases and the J gene lost 4 bases, with 8 bases spanning the gap.

The rearrangement uses TRBV29-1 and TRBJ2-3, with 9 bases lining up with TRBD2. Germline V gene data show CDR1 as SQVTM and CDR2 as ANQGSEA. The V gene end was trimmed by 6 bases and the J gene end by 4 bases; junction bases not matched to a gene: 8. CDR3 length: 14 residues. The CDR3 nucleotides read TGCAGCGTGCGAGTGGGACTAGCAGCAGATACGCAGTATTTT. Its translation is CSVRVGLAADTQYF.

This chain connects TRBV2 to TRBJ1-1; D possibly corresponds to TRBD1 (6 bases). The CDR3 contains 12 residues. CDR1 is SNHLY, CDR2 FYNNEI, per germline. The V gene lost 6 bases and the J gene lost 4 bases, with 9 bases spanning the gap. The CDR3 DNA reads TGTGCCAGCAGAGGGGGGAGCACTGAAGCTTTCTTT. Amino acids: CASRGGSTEAFF.

For the CDR3, the DNA is TGTGCCAGCTCACCAACCCCGGGACAGGTTAACCTGAACACTGAAGCTTTCTTT. Encoded protein: CASSPTPGQVNLNTEAFF. The chain couples TRBV18 to TRBJ1-1; 8 nucleotides agree with TRBD1. Germline CDR1 and CDR2: KGHSH and LQKENI. With 2 bases clipped from V and 0 bases from J, the junction kept 11 bases outside the gene matches. CDR3 length equals 18 residues.

This chain connects TRBV27 to TRBJ1-4; D gene unclear. CDR3 length: 14 amino acids. Looked up from germline, CDR1 is MNHEY and CDR2 is SMNVEV (reference sequence). Trimming shortened V by 4 bases and J by 7 bases, and 13 bases separated the two germline ends. As DNA, the CDR3 is TGTGCCAGCAGTTCCCCCGTGGATACTGAAAAACTGTTTTTT. Encoded protein: CASSSPVDTEKLFF.

V and J are TRBV10-3 and TRBJ1-2; D remains unclear. The germline CDR1 and CDR2 sequences are ENHRY and SYGVKD. The V and J ends lost 0 bases and 0 bases respectively, with 8 bases between them. The CDR3 has 15 residues. The CDR3 DNA is TGTGCCATCAGTGAGTCCGGGAACCCTAACTATGGCTACACCTTC. It encodes CAISESGNPNYGYTF.

V and J are TRBV4-3 and TRBJ1-3, with 9 bases identical to TRBD1. V lost 3 bases to trimming and J lost 0 bases; unmatched junction nucleotides: 9. This CDR3 is built from 18 residues. Germline values: CDR1 LGHNA, CDR2 YSLEER. The CDR3 reads CASSQYGTGPISGNTIYF. CDR3 in DNA: TGCGCCAGCAGCCAGTATGGGACAGGGCCCATCTCTGGAAACACCATATATTTT.

The V call is TRBV29-1, the J call TRBJ1-2, with D possibly matching TRBD1 (5 bases). Trimming removed 6 bases at V and 3 bases at J, with 11 bases between. This CDR3 is 12 amino acids long. The germline V gene has CDR1 SQVTM and CDR2 ANQGSEA. The CDR3 nucleotides read TGCAGCGTAGGGGACGGAGACTATGGCTACACCTTC. It encodes CSVGDGDYGYTF.

This clone was seen just once. J is TRBJ2-3 and V is TRBV7-7; 12 positions agree with TRBD2. Germline values: CDR1 SSHAT, CDR2 FNYEAQ (reference sequence). Trimming at V came to 4 bases and at J to 1 base, leaving 9 bases not matched to a gene. CDR3 length equals 18 residues. CDR3 nucleotides: TGTGCCAGCAGCTACCGACTAGCGGGAGCTGGAGGCACAGATACGCAGTATTTT. The encoded protein is CASSYRLAGAGGTDTQYF.

This clone was counted once. This chain uses TRBV4-3 with TRBJ2-6, with D unresolved. This CDR3 region has 17 residues. Germline V gene lookup returns CDR1 LGHNA and CDR2 YSLEER. Trimming took off 0 bases at V and 0 bases at J, with 9 bases between the two ends. CDR3 DNA sequence: TGCGCCAGCAGCCAAGATCGCGGAAACTCTGGGGCCAACGTCCTGACTTTC. Translating gives CASSQDRGNSGANVLTF.